The 11 T cell receptor beta chains below come from one sample, sequenced in a study of blood T cell repertoires in COVID-19. The protocol was immunoSEQ multiplex PCR, while the TCRdb copy is restricted to in-frame clones and leaves out a portion. The sample contains 300,000 or so clones, 70% to 90% of which appear only once. The sample taken for sequencing was peripheral blood. These receptors were obtained from a man between 70 and 80 years old with acute or convalescent COVID-19.

The rearrangement links TRBV4-2 to TRBJ2-7; D may be TRBD2 (6 bases). This CDR3 is 14 amino acids long. V was pared by 5 bases and J by 0 bases, with 11 bases between. The germline V gene has CDR1 LGHNA and CDR2 YNFKEQ. CDR3 amino acids: CASSTVGSSYEQYF. In DNA form, the CDR3 reads TGTGCCAGCAGCACCGTCGGGAGCTCCTACGAGCAGTACTTC.

The chain couples TRBV10-3 to TRBJ2-1; the D is unclear. This CDR3 contains 12 residues. Between the trimmed V and J ends, which lost 2 bases and 13 bases, there was a span of 12 bases. Per the germline V gene, CDR1 is ENHRY and CDR2 is SYGVKD. CDR3 bases: TGTGCCATCAGTGAGGACCAGCGTCGACAGTTCTTC. It codes for CAISEDQRRQFF.

This chain uses TRBV5-6 with TRBJ1-4; D not resolved. Trimming removed 2 bases at V and 3 bases at J, with 8 bases between. CDR3 length equals 14 residues. In germline, CDR1 is SGHDT, CDR2 YYEEEE. CDR3 bases: TGTGCCAGCAGCTTCGAGTGGTCTAATGAAAAACTGTTTTTT. Translation gives CASSFEWSNEKLFF.

The J gene is TRBJ1-2, the V gene TRBV11-2, with TRBD1 matching over 7 bases. J gave up 6 bases and V 8 bases, and 15 bases lay outside the gene matches. Germline V gives CDR1 SGHAT, CDR2 FQNNGV. CDR3 length: 15 residues. CDR3 sequence (DNA): TGTGCCAGCCGTTACCTGGGACAGAGAACTAATGGCTACACCTTC. It yields the protein CASRYLGQRTNGYTF.

This clone has just a few counts. At one end, the junction sequence differs from germline, possibly due to a read error. This sequence joins TRBV10-1 and TRBJ2-7; 9 positions match TRBD1. The length of the CDR3 is 12 residues. Germline V gene sequence: CDR1 WNHNN, CDR2 SYGVQD (reference sequence). CDR3 sequence: CAISQGAHDQYF. For the CDR3, the DNA is TGCGCCATATCACAGGGGGCGCACGATCAGTACTTC.

The chain links TRBV18 to TRBJ2-7; 16 bases align to TRBD2. Germline trimming cut 2 bases from V and 7 bases from J; bases unmatched to any gene: 11. The CDR3 is made up of 18 amino acids. Germline values: CDR1 KGHSH, CDR2 LQKENI. CDR3 protein: CASSPSGTSGGAFREQYF. The CDR3 DNA reads TGTGCCAGCTCACCAAGTGGGACTAGCGGGGGGGCCTTTCGGGAGCAGTACTTC. The full variable domain, its missing parts supplied by reference TRBV18 and TRBJ2-7, is NAGVMQNPRHLVRRRGQEARLRCSPMKGHSHVYWYRQLPEEGLKFMVYLQKENIIDESGMPKERFSAEFPKEGPSILRIQQVVRGDSAAYFCASSPSGTSGGAFREQYFGPGTRLTVT.

This chain links TRBV30 with TRBJ2-1, with a possible D match to TRBD2 (6 bases). The CDR3 sequence is 14 residues long. V lost 3 bases to trimming and J lost 7 bases, with 16 bases between them. The germline gives CDR1 GTSNPN, CDR2 SVGIG (reference sequence). CDR3 sequence reads: CAWSAGLKSNEQFF. In DNA, the CDR3 is TGTGCCTGGAGCGCGGGACTCAAATCGAATGAGCAGTTCTTC.

The chain combines TRBV18 with TRBJ1-5, with TRBD1 identical over 7 bases. The CDR3 runs 14 residues. J lost 3 bases, V lost 6 bases, and 5 bases had no gene match. CDR1 and CDR2 (germline): KGHSH, LQKENI. Written as DNA, the CDR3 is TGTGCCAGCTCCCCGGGACAGAACAATCAGCCCCAGCATTTT. Its translation: CASSPGQNNQPQHF.

This clone came up once. This chain joins TRBV9 and TRBJ1-5, with TRBD1 as a possible D gene (5 bases). The germline CDR1 and CDR2 sequences are SGDLS and YYNGEE. Deletions cut 4 bases from V and 3 bases from J, with 11 bases between. The CDR3 is made up of 14 amino acids. This chain's CDR3 is CASSPGHANQPQHF. The CDR3 coding sequence is TGTGCCAGCAGCCCAGGACACGCCAATCAGCCCCAGCATTTT.

The chain combines TRBV18 with TRBJ1-4; D gene unclear. Between the trimmed V and J ends, which lost 6 bases and 0 bases, there was a span of 14 bases. Per germline, CDR1 KGHSH and CDR2 LQKENI. The CDR3 has 16 amino acids. The CDR3 here is CASSAMRSATNEKLFF. DNA for the CDR3: TGTGCCAGCTCGGCTATGAGGAGTGCAACTAATGAAAAACTGTTTTTT.

This clone was detected a few times. The chain links TRBV5-1 to TRBJ2-1; 8 bases fit TRBD1. The CDR3 is 17 amino acids. V trimming: 2 bases; J trimming: 6 bases; junction bases outside the gene matches: 13. CDR1 SGHRS and CDR2 YFSETQ come from the germline V gene. The CDR3 spells CASSLATGQGYGNEQFF. The DNA of the CDR3 is TGCGCCAGCAGCTTAGCCACCGGACAGGGCTATGGCAATGAGCAGTTCTTC.